This T cell receptor (beta chain) was captured by sequencing in a study of shared clonotypes between healthy human individuals. Regarding this clone: Its antigen is still unknown.

Using immunoSEQ multiplex PCR, the repertoire was profiled, and TCRdb retains in-frame clones only, with some absent. The sample includes about 670,000 clones, about two thirds of them seen just once. The investigators split CD4+ cells into a CD45RA+ naive subset and a CD45RA-negative memory subset. Study conclusions and caveats: Sequencing depth was a factor that was expected to affect clonotype sharing among donors.

Germline CDR1 SGHNT, CDR2 YENEEA. The CDR3 is made up of 12 amino acids. The V gene lost 0 bases and the J gene lost 6 bases, with 4 bases spanning the gap. The V call is TRBV11-3, the J call TRBJ2-3, with unresolved D. The receptor's source is a woman aged 30 to 39 in good health. Sequenced sample: memory CD4+ T cells sorted from blood. The subset denotes: CD45RA-negative fraction. Here the CDR3 DNA reads TGTGCCAGCAGCTTAGAAGACGATACGCAGTATTTT. Residues: CASSLEDDTQYF.